This T cell receptor beta chain came from a study of blood T cell repertoires in COVID-19. In the study overall: Material from acute and convalescent COVID-19 was sourced from the United States, Italy and Spain.

The CDR3 totals 15 residues. Germline CDR1 is LGHDT and CDR2 is YNNKEL (reference sequence). The V gene end was trimmed by 5 bases and the J gene end by 6 bases; junction bases not matched to a gene: 3. Source study methods: The assay estimated nucleated cells by amplifying reference gene primers. TCRdb keeps only in-frame clones here, not all; method: immunoSEQ multiplex PCR. V and J calls and clone size come straight from that table; D and trimming were deduced from the DNA. The sample shows approximately 150,000 clones, roughly 82% of them seen only once. The sequence was collected from a woman aged 70-85 years with acute or convalescent COVID-19. The V and J genes are TRBV3-1 (or the pseudogene TRBV3-2) and TRBJ2-1; 14 bases are shared with TRBD2. What was sequenced was peripheral blood. The CDR3 nucleotides are TGTGCCAGCAGCGTCGGGACTAGCGGGAGCAATGAGCAGTTCTTC. It codes for CASSVGTSGSNEQFF.